At least ten counts were recorded for the clone carrying this T cell receptor beta chain. The data are from a study of Graves' ophthalmopathy and Graves' hyperthyroidism. The germline gives CDR1 DFQATT, CDR2 SNEGSKA (reference sequence). This CDR3 is built from 16 residues. Trimming at V came to 0 bases and at J to 8 bases, leaving 15 bases not matched to a gene. Amplification from RNA transcripts yielded the TCR beta CDR3 regions. Scientists carried out first-round RT-PCR using HTBI primers and then a second-round multiplex PCR. TCRdb re-analysed the multiplex PCR reads in MiXCR, keeping a single row per CDR3 protein. The sample has 400,000 or so distinct CDR3 sequences; roughly 15% are singletons.

This receptor was identified in an adult woman with stable Graves' hyperthyroidism. The sample taken for sequencing was peripheral blood. The chain joins TRBV20-1 to TRBJ1-2, with TRBD1 identical over 7 bases. The CDR3 nucleotides read TGCAGTGCTAGAGATCGGCAAGGGGGCGCCTCGGTCGGCTACACCTTC. Its protein product is CSARDRQGGASVGYTF.